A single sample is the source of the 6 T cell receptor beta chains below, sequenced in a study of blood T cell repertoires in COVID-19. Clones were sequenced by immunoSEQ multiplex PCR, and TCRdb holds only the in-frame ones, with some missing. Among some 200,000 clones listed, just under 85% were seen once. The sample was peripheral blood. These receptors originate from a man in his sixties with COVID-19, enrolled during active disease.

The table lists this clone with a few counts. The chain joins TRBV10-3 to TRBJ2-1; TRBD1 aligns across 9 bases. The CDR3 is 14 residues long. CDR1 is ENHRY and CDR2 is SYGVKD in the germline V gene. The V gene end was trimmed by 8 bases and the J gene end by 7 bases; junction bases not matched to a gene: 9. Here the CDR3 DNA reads TGTGCCATCGGTGGACAGGGGCGCGGGAATGAGCAGTTCTTC. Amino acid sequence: CAIGGQGRGNEQFF.

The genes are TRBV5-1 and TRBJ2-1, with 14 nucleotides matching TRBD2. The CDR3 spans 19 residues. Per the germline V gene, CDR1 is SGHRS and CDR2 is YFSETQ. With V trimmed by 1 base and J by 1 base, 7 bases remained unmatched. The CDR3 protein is CASSLRGTSGSGSYNEQFF. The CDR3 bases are TGCGCCAGCAGCTTGCGAGGGACTAGCGGGAGTGGGTCCTACAATGAGCAGTTCTTC.

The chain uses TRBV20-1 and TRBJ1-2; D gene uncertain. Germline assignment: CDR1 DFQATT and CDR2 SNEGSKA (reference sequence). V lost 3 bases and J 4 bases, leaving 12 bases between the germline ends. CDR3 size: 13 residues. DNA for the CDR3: TGCAGTGCTAGTCCGGAGGGCCCCTATGGCTACACCTTC. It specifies CSASPEGPYGYTF.

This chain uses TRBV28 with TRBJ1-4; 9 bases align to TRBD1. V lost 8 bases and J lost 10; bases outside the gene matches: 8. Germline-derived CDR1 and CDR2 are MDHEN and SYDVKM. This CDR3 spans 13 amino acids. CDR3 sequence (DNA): TGTGCCAGCGCCGGGACAGGGACCGCAAAACTGTTTTTT. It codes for CASAGTGTAKLFF. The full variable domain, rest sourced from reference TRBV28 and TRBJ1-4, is DVKVTQSSRYLVKRTGEKVFLECVQDMDHENMFWYRQDPGLGLRLIYFSYDVKMKEKGDIPEGYSVSREKKERFSLILESASTNQTSMYLCASAGTGTAKLFFGSGTQLSVL.

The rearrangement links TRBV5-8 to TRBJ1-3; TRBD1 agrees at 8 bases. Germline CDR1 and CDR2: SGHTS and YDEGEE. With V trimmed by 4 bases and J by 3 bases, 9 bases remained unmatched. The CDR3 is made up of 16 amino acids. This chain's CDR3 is CASSRRTGRGGNTIYF. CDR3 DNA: TGTGCCAGCAGCCGTCGGACAGGGAGAGGTGGAAACACCATATATTTT.

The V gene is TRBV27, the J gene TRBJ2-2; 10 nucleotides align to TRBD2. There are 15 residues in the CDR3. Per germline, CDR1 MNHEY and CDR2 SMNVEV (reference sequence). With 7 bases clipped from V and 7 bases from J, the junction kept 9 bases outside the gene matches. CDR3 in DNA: TGTGCCAGCACCCTACTAGCGGGGAGGGGCGGGGAGCTGTTTTTT. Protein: CASTLLAGRGGELFF.